Each of the 12 T cell receptor beta chains below was sequenced from the same sample in a study of shared clonotypes between healthy human individuals. The method was immunoSEQ multiplex PCR; TCRdb's version includes in-frame clones alone and lacks a portion of them. The sample gives 1.4 million or so clones, about 98.5% of which show up once; approximately 0.4% is in the top ten. Sequencing was done on a sample of naive CD4+ T cells sorted from blood. Subset of the sample: CD45RA+ positively selected. The origin of the receptors is a man aged 30 to 45 in good health.

The chain links TRBV19 to TRBJ2-7; the D gene could be TRBD1 or TRBD2 (5 bases each). This CDR3 is 15 amino acids long. V was shortened by 4 bases and J by 1 base, with 14 bases between the two germline ends. Germline loops: CDR1 LNHDA, CDR2 SQIVND (reference sequence). The CDR3 DNA sequence: TGTGCCAGTAGTAGAGGAGGACAAGGGTCCTACGAGCAGTACTTC. Residues: CASSRGGQGSYEQYF.

The chain combines TRBV5-5 with TRBJ2-3; D gene unclear. Trimming took 0 bases from V and 2 from J, leaving 7 bases between them. The CDR3 has 14 residues. Germline V lookup: CDR1 SGHKS, CDR2 YYEKEE (reference sequence). CDR3 residues: CASSLAPFTDTQYF. CDR3 sequence (DNA): TGTGCCAGCAGCTTGGCCCCCTTCACAGATACGCAGTATTTT.

The chain employs TRBV5-1 and TRBJ2-5; D is possibly TRBD1 (6 bases). The germline V gene has CDR1 SGHRS and CDR2 YFSETQ. Trimming removed 4 bases at V and 5 bases at J, with 12 bases between. This CDR3 contains 13 residues. The CDR3 region has the DNA TGCGCCAGCAGCCCGGCTACAGGGGAGACCCAGTACTTC. It codes for CASSPATGETQYF. Combining the CDR3 with reference TRBV5-1 and TRBJ2-5 gives the whole variable domain KAGVTQTPRYLIKTRGQQVTLSCSPISGHRSVSWYQQTPGQGLQFLFEYFSETQRNKGNFPGRFSGRQFSNSRSEMNVSTLELGDSALYLCASSPATGETQYFGPGTRLLVL.

The chain recombines TRBV5-5 with TRBJ1-5; no clear D gene. V dropped 0 bases and J dropped 2 bases, with 9 bases sitting between them. Germline loops: CDR1 SGHKS, CDR2 YYEKEE (reference sequence). This CDR3 is 15 amino acids long. The CDR3 nucleotides are TGTGCCAGCAGCTTGGGGGCGTCCGGCAATCAGCCCCAGCATTTT. This gives the protein CASSLGASGNQPQHF.

A remark on this clone: The sample carries other DNA sequences with the same CDR3. This chain links TRBV11-2 with TRBJ2-3; D gene ambiguous. V was trimmed by 0 bases and J by 2 bases, leaving 6 bases between them. In germline, CDR1 is SGHAT, CDR2 FQNNGV. This CDR3 is built from 14 residues. This chain's CDR3 is CASSLDRSTDTQYF. CDR3 in DNA: TGTGCCAGCAGCTTAGATCGATCCACAGATACGCAGTATTTT.

The J gene is TRBJ2-3, the V gene TRBV29-1; the match to TRBD1 covers 8 bases. V was pared by 7 bases and J by 2 bases, with 17 bases of the junction left unmatched. The V gene's germline CDR1 is SQVTM and CDR2 ANQGSEA. CDR3 length: 17 residues. The CDR3 spells CSAAGFWAGGTTDTQYF. The CDR3 DNA sequence: TGCAGCGCTGCGGGTTTTTGGGCAGGGGGCACCACAGATACGCAGTATTTT.

DNA of the CDR3: TGTGCCAGCAGCGTCCAAGCGGGAGAGGTGTACGAGCAGTACTTC. It yields the protein CASSVQAGEVYEQYF. The rearrangement uses TRBV5-4 and TRBJ2-7; 8 bases fit TRBD2. Trimming cost V 4 bases and J 4 bases; bases outside gene matches: 10. Per the germline V gene, CDR1 is SGHNT and CDR2 is YYREEE (reference sequence). The CDR3 is 15 amino acids.

The J gene is TRBJ2-1, the V gene TRBV7-9; 10 nucleotides agree with TRBD2. Germline V gives CDR1 SEHNR, CDR2 FQNEAQ (reference sequence). The CDR3 loop spans 15 amino acids. V lost 5 bases to trimming and J lost 7 bases; unmatched junction nucleotides: 8. The CDR3 reads CASSVVGSGGNEQFF. DNA for the CDR3: TGTGCCAGCAGCGTCGTGGGTAGCGGGGGGAATGAGCAGTTCTTC.

For the CDR3, the DNA is TGTGCCAGCAGCCCAGGACAGCGAGCCTACAATGAGCAGTTCTTC. Its protein is CASSPGQRAYNEQFF. V is TRBV11-2 and J is TRBJ2-1, with a tentative D call TRBD1 (6 bases). The V gene's germline CDR1 is SGHAT and CDR2 FQNNGV. The CDR3 contains 15 residues. V lost 5 bases to trimming and J lost 2 bases, with 13 bases between them.

This clone was picked up one time. The rearrangement joins TRBV6-5 to TRBJ2-1, with a possible D match to TRBD1 (6 bases). CDR1 is MNHEY, CDR2 SVGAGI, per germline. Between the trimmed V and J ends, which lost 6 bases and 7 bases, there was a span of 13 bases. The CDR3 runs 13 residues. DNA for the CDR3: TGTGCCAGCAGCCGGGCAGGGGTAAATGAGCAGTTCTTC. It yields the protein CASSRAGVNEQFF.

V and J are TRBV10-3 and TRBJ2-5; TRBD2 is a possible D gene (6 bases). This CDR3 is 16 amino acids long. The V end lost 8 bases, the J end lost 5 bases, and 24 bases lay between the germline ends. Looked up from germline, CDR1 is ENHRY and CDR2 is SYGVKD. CDR3 sequence: CAIDPIPTSRGETQYF. The CDR3 DNA reads as TGTGCCATCGACCCAATTCCGACTAGTCGGGGTGAGACCCAGTACTTC.

This clone appeared a single time. The genes are TRBV2 and TRBJ2-1, with 9 positions matching TRBD1. The V gene's germline CDR1 is SNHLY and CDR2 FYNNEI. With V trimmed by 6 bases and J by 6 bases, 6 bases remained unmatched. This CDR3 is 14 amino acids long. The CDR3 region is CASRNRGPSNEQFF. CDR3 DNA: TGTGCCAGCAGGAACAGGGGGCCCTCCAATGAGCAGTTCTTC.